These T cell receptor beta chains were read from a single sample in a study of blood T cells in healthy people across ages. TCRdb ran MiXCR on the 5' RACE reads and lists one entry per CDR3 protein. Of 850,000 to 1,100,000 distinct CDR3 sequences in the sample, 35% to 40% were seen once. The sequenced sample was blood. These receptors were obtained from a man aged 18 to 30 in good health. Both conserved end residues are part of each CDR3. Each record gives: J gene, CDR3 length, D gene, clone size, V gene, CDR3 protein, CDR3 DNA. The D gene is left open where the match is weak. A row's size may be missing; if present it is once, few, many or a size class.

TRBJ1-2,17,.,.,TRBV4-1,CASSQGLVKTGSGGYTF,TGCGCCAGCAGCCAAGGACTCGTGAAGACAGGCTCAGGAGGCTACACCTTC
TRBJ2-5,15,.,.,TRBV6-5,CASSYSNGGRGTQYF,TGTGCCAGCAGTTACTCCAATGGGGGGCGAGGGACCCAGTACTTC
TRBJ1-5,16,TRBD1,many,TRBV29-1,CSVVMGTGSHNQPQHF,TGCAGCGTTGTGATGGGGACAGGGTCACACAATCAGCCCCAGCATTTT
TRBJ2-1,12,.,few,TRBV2,CASSELYCEQFF,TGTGCCAGCAGTGAATTATATTGTGAGCAGTTCTTC
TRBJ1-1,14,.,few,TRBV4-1,CASSQDQGKAEAFF,TGCGCCAGCAGCCAAGATCAGGGGAAGGCTGAAGCTTTCTTT
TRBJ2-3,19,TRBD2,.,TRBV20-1,CSASSRLAGAESVTDTQYF,TGCAGTGCTAGTTCCCGACTAGCGGGGGCCGAGAGTGTCACAGATACGCAGTATTTT
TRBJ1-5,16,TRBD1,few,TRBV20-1,CSARDPGYRGHQPQHF,TGCAGTGCTAGAGATCCGGGTTACAGGGGTCACCAGCCCCAGCATTTT
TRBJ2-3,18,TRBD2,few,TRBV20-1,CSATSWTSGGVRTDTQYF,TGCAGTGCTACCTCCTGGACTAGCGGGGGGGTCCGGACAGATACGCAGTATTTT
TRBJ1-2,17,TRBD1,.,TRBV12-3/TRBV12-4,CASTTGTGGGLDYGYTF,TGTGCCAGCACCACTGGGACAGGGGGCGGGTTAGACTATGGCTACACCTTC
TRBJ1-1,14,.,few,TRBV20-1,CSASETGRNTEAFF,TGCAGTGCTTCCGAGACAGGCCGGAACACTGAAGCTTTCTTT
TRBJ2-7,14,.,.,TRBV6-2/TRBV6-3,CASSCSRAYNEQYF,TGTGCCAGCAGTTGTAGTAGGGCCTACAATGAGCAGTACTTC
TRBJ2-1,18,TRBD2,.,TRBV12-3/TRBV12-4,CASSTRVGGSFSHNEQFF,TGTGCCAGCAGCACAAGAGTCGGGGGGTCCTTCTCCCACAATGAGCAGTTCTTC
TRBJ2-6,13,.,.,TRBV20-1,CSALGTGANVLTF,TGCAGTGCACTGGGGACTGGGGCCAACGTCCTGACTTTC
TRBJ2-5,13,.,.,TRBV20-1,CSVPNRATETQYF,TGCAGTGTCCCGAACAGGGCTACAGAGACCCAGTACTTC
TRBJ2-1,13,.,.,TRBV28,CASSQTYYNEQFF,TGTGCCAGCAGTCAGACGTATTACAATGAGCAGTTCTTC
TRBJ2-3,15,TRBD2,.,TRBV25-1,CASSEEGLATDTQYF,TGTGCCAGCAGTGAAGAGGGACTAGCCACAGATACGCAGTATTTT
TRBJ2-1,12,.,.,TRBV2,CASSELRSEQFF,TGTGCCAGCAGTGAATTGAGATCTGAGCAGTTCTTC
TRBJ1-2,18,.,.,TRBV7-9,CASSSSTGNGGSNYGYTF,TGTGCCAGCAGCTCATCCACGGGGAACGGAGGATCTAACTATGGCTACACCTTC
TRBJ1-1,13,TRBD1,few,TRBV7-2,CASSPSTGPEAFF,TGTGCCAGCAGCCCATCGACAGGGCCTGAAGCTTTCTTT
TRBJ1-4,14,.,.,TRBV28,CACSLRGPSEKLFF,TGTGCCTGCAGCCTACGGGGGCCTTCGGAAAAACTGTTTTTT
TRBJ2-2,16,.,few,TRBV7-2,CASSLRGAPNTGELFF,TGTGCCAGCAGCTTGAGGGGGGCCCCGAACACCGGGGAGCTGTTTTTT
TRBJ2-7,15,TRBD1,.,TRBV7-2,CASSLDRDRAYEQYF,TGTGCCAGCAGCTTAGACCGGGACAGGGCCTACGAGCAGTACTTC
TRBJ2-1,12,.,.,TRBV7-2,CASSTTTHGQFF,TGTGCCAGCAGCACGACTACTCATGGGCAGTTCTTC